Shown below are 9 T cell receptor beta chains from a single sample sequenced in a study of type 1 regulatory T cells. TCRdb used MiXCR to reprocess the reads, holding one entry per CDR3 protein. The sample has 88,000 or so distinct CDR3 sequences; roughly 31% are singletons. Source material: CD4+ T cells, either the whole sample or a sorted fraction (not recorded which). These receptors were collected from a human donor in good health.

This clonotype occurred a few times. CDR3 loop: CASSPTHNTEAFF. For the CDR3, the DNA is TGTGCCAGCAGCCCCACGCATAACACTGAAGCTTTCTTT. This chain connects TRBV7-3 to TRBJ1-1; D not resolved. CDR1 SGHTA and CDR2 FQGTGA come from the germline V gene. The V and J ends lost 5 bases and 2 bases respectively, with 9 bases between them. The CDR3 runs to 13 residues.

This clonotype was counted only a few times. V usage is TRBV24-1 and J usage is TRBJ2-1, with D tentatively TRBD1 (5 bases). CDR3 length: 13 amino acids. Deletions cut 5 bases from V and 5 bases from J, with 9 bases between. CDR1 and CDR2 (germline): KGHDR, SFDVKD. The chain's CDR3 is CATSAQVDNEQFF. For the CDR3, the DNA is TGTGCCACCAGTGCACAGGTGGACAATGAGCAGTTCTTC.

This CDR3 reads CASSSFGTGGYNEQFF. CDR3 nucleotide sequence: TGTGCCAGCAGCTCTTTCGGGACAGGGGGATACAATGAGCAGTTCTTC. The chain combines TRBV5-8 with TRBJ2-1; 11 nucleotides align to TRBD1. The V gene end was trimmed by 3 bases and the J gene end by 4 bases; junction bases not matched to a gene: 6. CDR1 and CDR2 (germline): SGHTS, YDEGEE. The CDR3 extends over 16 amino acids.

This clonotype is a singleton in its sample. This may arise from a read error, as a much more abundant clone is one base away. No conserved phenylalanine or tryptophan is present at the end of the CDR3, so a read error is the likely explanation. CDR3 sequence (DNA): TGTGCCACCAGCAGCCGCCGCGGCTACCAAGAGACCCAGTACCTC. Its protein product is CATSSRRGYQETQYL. The rearrangement uses TRBV15 and TRBJ2-5, with no clear D. Trimming removed 3 bases from V and 0 bases from J, with 11 bases in between. From germline, CDR1 is LNHNV and CDR2 YYDKDF (reference sequence). The length of the CDR3 is 15 residues.

This chain connects TRBV19 to TRBJ2-1, with TRBD2 identical over 10 bases. CDR1 and CDR2 from the germline V gene are LNHDA and SQIVND (reference sequence). The CDR3 is made up of 14 amino acids. The junction had 10 bases not matched to a gene; V was cut back by 8 bases and J by 9 bases. CDR3 DNA: TGTGCCAGTGATTCGCTAGCGGGAGAGGCTGAGCAGTTCTTC. It encodes CASDSLAGEAEQFF. Full variable domain (remainder filled in from reference TRBV19 and TRBJ2-1): DGGITQSPKYLFRKEGQNVTLSCEQNLNHDAMYWYRQDPGQGLRLIYYSQIVNDFQKGDIAEGYSVSREKKESFPLTVTSAQKNPTAFYLCASDSLAGEAEQFFGPGTRLTVL.

Note on this clonotype: Just one base apart from a much larger clone, this may be a read error. The V call is TRBV7-9, the J call TRBJ1-1; no definite D call. CDR1 and CDR2 from the germline V gene are SEHNR and FQNEAQ (reference sequence). V gave up 1 base and J gave up 9 bases, with 12 bases separating them. The CDR3 is 13 residues long. CDR3 residues: CASSLGDIPQAFF. DNA for the CDR3: TGTGCCAGCAGCTTAGGGGATATTCCGCAAGCTTTCTTT.

V is TRBV7-8 and J is TRBJ1-2; the D is unclear. Germline CDR1 SGHVS, CDR2 FQNEAQ. CDR3 length: 13 amino acids. The V end was cut by 0 bases, the J end by 2 bases, with 4 bases between. The CDR3 sequence: CASSLAANYGYTF. As DNA, the CDR3 is TGTGCCAGCAGCTTAGCGGCCAACTATGGCTACACCTTC.

The chain couples TRBV14 to TRBJ2-7; D is perhaps TRBD2 (6 bases). Germline CDR1 and CDR2: SGHDN and FVKESK. V was clipped by 4 bases and J by 9 bases, with 25 bases between them. This CDR3 has 16 residues. CDR3 residues: CASSLSAGTLGPPQYF. Written as DNA, the CDR3 is TGTGCCAGCAGCCTTTCCGCCGGGACTTTAGGCCCCCCGCAGTACTTC. Combining the CDR3 with reference TRBV14 and TRBJ2-7 gives the whole variable domain EAGVTQFPSHSVIEKGQTVTLRCDPISGHDNLYWYRRVMGKEIKFLLHFVKESKQDESGMPNNRFLAERTGGTYSTLKVQPAELEDSGVYFCASSLSAGTLGPPQYFGPGTRLTVT.

The chain is built from TRBV27 and TRBJ2-5, with 7 bases identical to TRBD1. The V segment lost 2 bases and the J segment 5 bases; nucleotides outside the gene matches: 11. The CDR3 runs 16 residues. The germline V gene has CDR1 MNHEY and CDR2 SMNVEV (reference sequence). CDR3 protein: CASSLHSNRGFETQYF. The DNA for the CDR3 is TGTGCCAGCAGTTTACATTCCAACAGGGGTTTTGAGACCCAGTACTTC.